This T cell receptor (beta chain) was sequenced during a study of siplizumab effects on memory and regulatory T cells. Findings of the study overall: Memory cells that were CD4+ and unstimulated gave rise to alloreactive sequences, which siplizumab significantly reduced. Naive T cells appeared more diverse than memory cells and seemed to be major alloresponse contributors. Most proliferating CD4+ or CD8+ clones, roughly 75-97%, had no naive or memory assignment. Among mappable alloreactive CD4+ clones, the Treg-derived fraction averaged around 66% with siplizumab versus about 25% in controls.

The V gene's germline CDR1 is KGHSH and CDR2 LQKENI. Between the trimmed V and J ends, which lost 2 bases and 0 bases, there was a span of 5 bases. The CDR3 sequence is 14 residues long. The data were produced by immunoSEQ multiplex PCR, yet TCRdb's version contains in-frame clones alone and is incomplete. The sample yields 90,000 to 150,000 clones, about 93% seen once. As for this clone: Its specificity is not known.

The receptor comes from a human donor in good health. The specimen sequenced was non-Treg CD4+ T cells sorted from blood. The rearrangement links TRBV18 to TRBJ1-3; D is possibly TRBD1 (5 bases). CDR3: CASSPGGSGNTIYF. CDR3 DNA: TGTGCCAGCTCACCAGGGGGCTCTGGAAACACCATATATTTT.